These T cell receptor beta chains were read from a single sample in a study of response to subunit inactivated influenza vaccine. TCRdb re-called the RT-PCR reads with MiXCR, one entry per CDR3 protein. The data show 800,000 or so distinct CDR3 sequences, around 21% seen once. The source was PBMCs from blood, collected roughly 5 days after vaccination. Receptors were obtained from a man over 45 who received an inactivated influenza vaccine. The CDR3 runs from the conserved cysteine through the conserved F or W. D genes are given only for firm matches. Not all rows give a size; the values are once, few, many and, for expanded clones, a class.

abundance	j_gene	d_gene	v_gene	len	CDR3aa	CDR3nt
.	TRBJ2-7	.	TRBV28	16	CASSLEQELSVYEQYF	TGTGCCAGCAGTTTAGAACAGGAACTGAGCGTGTACGAGCAGTACTTC
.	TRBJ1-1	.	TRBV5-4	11	CASRGRGLPFF	TGTGCCAGCAGAGGCAGGGGTCTGCCTTTCTTT
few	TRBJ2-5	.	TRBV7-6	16	CASSSLAEWNQETQYF	TGTGCCAGCAGCTCGTTAGCGGAGTGGAACCAAGAGACCCAGTACTTC
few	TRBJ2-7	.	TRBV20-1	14	CSARTPLGRYEQYF	TGCAGTGCTAGAACGCCGCTAGGTCGCTACGAGCAGTACTTC
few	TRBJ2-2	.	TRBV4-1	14	CASSQTEYTGELFF	TGCGCCAGCAGCCAGACCGAGTACACCGGGGAGCTGTTTTTT
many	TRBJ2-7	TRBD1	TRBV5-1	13	CASSIDRAYEQYF	TGCGCCAGCAGCATCGACAGGGCCTACGAGCAGTACTTC
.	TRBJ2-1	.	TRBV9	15	CASSVSGRNYNEQFF	TGTGCCAGCAGCGTATCCGGGAGAAATTACAATGAGCAGTTCTTC
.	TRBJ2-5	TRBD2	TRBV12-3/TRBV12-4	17	CASSLSASGGAPKTQYF	TGTGCCAGCAGTTTGTCGGCTAGCGGGGGGGCTCCAAAGACCCAGTACTTC
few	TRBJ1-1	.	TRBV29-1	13	CSVDASIGTEAFF	TGCAGCGTTGATGCCTCAATAGGCACTGAAGCTTTCTTT
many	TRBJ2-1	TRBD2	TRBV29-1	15	CSASTGTSSYNEQFF	TGCAGCGCCTCAACCGGGACTAGCAGCTACAATGAGCAGTTCTTC
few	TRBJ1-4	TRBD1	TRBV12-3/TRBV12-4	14	CASCFGTGPEKLFF	TGTGCCAGCTGTTTCGGGACAGGGCCTGAAAAACTGTTTTTT
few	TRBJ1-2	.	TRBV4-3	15	CASSPTTDRFYGYTF	TGCGCCAGCAGCCCCACTACGGACAGATTCTATGGCTACACCTTC
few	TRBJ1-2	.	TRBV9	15	CASSVGGEGYYGYTF	TGTGCCAGCAGCGTAGGCGGGGAAGGGTACTATGGCTACACCTTC
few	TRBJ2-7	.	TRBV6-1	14	CASSTTVSSYEQYF	TGTGCCAGCAGTACGACAGTTAGCTCCTACGAGCAGTACTTC
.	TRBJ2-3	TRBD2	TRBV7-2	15	CASSLRTRQSDTQYF	TGTGCCAGCAGCCTCAGGACTAGACAATCCGATACGCAGTATTTT
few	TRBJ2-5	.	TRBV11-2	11	CASSISVTQYF	TGTGCCAGCAGCATTTCGGTGACCCAGTACTTC
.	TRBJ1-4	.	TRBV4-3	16	CASSQRDGQNNEKLFF	TGCGCCAGCAGCCAAAGGGATGGACAGAATAATGAAAAACTGTTTTTT
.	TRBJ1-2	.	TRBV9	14	CASSVGPTAYGYTF	TGTGCCAGCAGCGTAGGACCCACCGCTTATGGCTACACCTTC
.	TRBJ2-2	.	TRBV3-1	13	CASQGPGTGELFF	TGTGCCAGCCAGGGGCCGGGCACCGGGGAGCTGTTTTTT
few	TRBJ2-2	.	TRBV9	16	CASSVDKRANTGELFF	TGTGCCAGCAGCGTAGACAAGCGTGCGAACACCGGGGAGCTGTTTTTT
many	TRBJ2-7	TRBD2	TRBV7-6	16	CASSLYVAGGSGEQYF	TGTGCCAGCAGCTTATACGTAGCGGGAGGGTCGGGGGAGCAGTACTTC
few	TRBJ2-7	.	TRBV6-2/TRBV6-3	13	CASSPSVLYEQYF	TGTGCCAGCAGCCCTTCCGTCCTCTACGAGCAGTACTTC
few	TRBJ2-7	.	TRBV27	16	CASSSPIWGHSYEQYF	TGTGCCAGCAGTTCTCCTATCTGGGGACACTCCTACGAGCAGTACTTC
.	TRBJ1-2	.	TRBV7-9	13	CASSFAGGRGYTF	TGTGCCAGCAGCTTCGCGGGGGGAAGGGGCTACACCTTC
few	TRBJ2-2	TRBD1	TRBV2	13	CASRGTGSGELFF	TGTGCCAGCAGGGGGACAGGGTCCGGGGAGCTGTTTTTT
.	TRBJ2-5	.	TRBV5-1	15	CASSLALKGMETQYF	TGCGCCAGCAGCTTGGCCCTTAAGGGGATGGAGACCCAGTACTTC
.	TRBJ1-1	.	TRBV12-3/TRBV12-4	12	CASARGRTEAFF	TGTGCCAGCGCCAGGGGTCGGACTGAAGCTTTCTTT
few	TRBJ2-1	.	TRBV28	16	CASTALPPVSYNEQFF	TGTGCCAGCACCGCATTACCCCCAGTGTCCTACAATGAGCAGTTCTTC
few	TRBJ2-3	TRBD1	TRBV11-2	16	CASSLDQTGSTDTQYF	TGTGCCAGCAGCTTAGATCAGACAGGGAGCACAGATACGCAGTATTTT
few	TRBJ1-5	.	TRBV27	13	CASGPYSNQPQHF	TGTGCCAGCGGGCCCTATAGCAATCAGCCCCAGCATTTT
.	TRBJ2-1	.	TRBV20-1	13	CSAIGGTPGEQFF	TGCAGTGCTATCGGCGGGACCCCGGGTGAGCAGTTCTTC
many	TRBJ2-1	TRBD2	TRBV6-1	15	CASSPSGGAYNEQFF	TGTGCCAGCAGCCCTAGCGGGGGGGCCTACAATGAGCAGTTCTTC
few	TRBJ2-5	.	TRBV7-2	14	CASSLASQAETQYF	TGTGCCAGCAGCTTAGCCTCCCAGGCGGAGACCCAGTACTTC
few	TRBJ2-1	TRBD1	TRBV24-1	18	CATSEGGDRDVTYNEQFF	TGTGCCACCAGTGAAGGGGGGGACAGGGACGTCACCTACAATGAGCAGTTCTTC
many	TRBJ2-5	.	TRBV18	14	CASSPTRDQETQYF	TGTGCCAGCTCACCTACAAGGGACCAAGAGACCCAGTACTTC
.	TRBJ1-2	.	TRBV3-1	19	CASSPSFIQNRKANYGYTF	TGTGCCAGCAGTCCCAGTTTTATTCAAAACAGGAAAGCTAACTATGGCTACACCTTC
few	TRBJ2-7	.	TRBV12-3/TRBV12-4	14	CASSLIGGPYEQYF	TGTGCCAGCAGTTTAATTGGGGGGCCATACGAGCAGTACTTC
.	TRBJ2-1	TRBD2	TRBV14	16	CASSQGTGGGVDEQFF	TGTGCCAGCAGCCAAGGAACAGGCGGGGGGGTCGATGAGCAGTTCTTC
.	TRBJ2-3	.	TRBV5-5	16	CASSRTTLMSTDTQYF	TGTGCCAGCAGCCGGACTACTTTAATGAGCACAGATACGCAGTATTTT
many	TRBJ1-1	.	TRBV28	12	CASSSRHAEAFF	TGTGCCAGCAGTAGCCGGCACGCTGAAGCTTTCTTT
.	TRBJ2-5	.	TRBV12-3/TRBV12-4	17	CASSYHGGTPYQETQYF	TGTGCCAGCAGTTACCATGGAGGGACCCCTTATCAAGAGACCCAGTACTTC
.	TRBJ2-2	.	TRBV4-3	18	CASSQDRLGSYNTGELFF	TGCGCCAGCAGCCAAGATCGTCTGGGGAGCTACAACACCGGGGAGCTGTTTTTT
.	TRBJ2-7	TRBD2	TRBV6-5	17	CASSSARTSGVPYEQYF	TGTGCCAGCAGTTCCGCCCGGACTAGCGGAGTCCCCTACGAGCAGTACTTC
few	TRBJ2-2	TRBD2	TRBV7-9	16	CASSLNPGTSDGELFF	TGTGCCAGCAGCTTAAATCCAGGGACTAGCGACGGGGAGCTGTTTTTT
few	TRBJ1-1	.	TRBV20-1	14	CSAGEAGWYTEAFF	TGCAGTGCTGGAGAGGCAGGGTGGTACACTGAAGCTTTCTTT
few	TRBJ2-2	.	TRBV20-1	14	CSARDASRRGELFF	TGCAGTGCTAGAGATGCGTCCCGTCGGGGGGAGCTGTTTTTT
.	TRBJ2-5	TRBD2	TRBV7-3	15	CASSLVSGSGKTQYF	TGTGCCAGCAGCTTAGTTAGCGGGAGTGGGAAGACCCAGTACTTC
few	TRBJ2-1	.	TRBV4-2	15	CASSQGSPSYNEQFF	TGTGCCAGCAGCCAAGGTAGCCCGTCCTACAATGAGCAGTTCTTC
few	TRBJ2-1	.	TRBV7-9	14	CASSLRGTPNEQFF	TGTGCCAGCAGCCTCAGGGGAACTCCCAATGAGCAGTTCTTC